This section outlines one TCR beta chain sequence together with its context. Its antigen remains unidentified. The entry originates in a study of blood T cells in healthy people across ages. Together with a sample-barcoded 5' primer, a J-beta primer mix was included in a second PCR lasting roughly 6 to 12 cycles. TCRdb re-derived calls from the 5' RACE reads in MiXCR, one entry per CDR3 protein. In the table there are approximately 1,700,000 distinct CDR3 sequences, more than 35% of which are singletons. Findings and caveats of the study: The donors' CMV status was not determined, possibly confounding changes in expanded clonotypes. Diversity of TCR beta correlated strongly with naive T cell percentage.

The CDR3 is 18 amino acids. Germline V gene lookup returns CDR1 SGHAT and CDR2 FQNNGV. Losses at the gene ends were 2 bases for V and 1 base for J; bases not matched to a gene: 12. This sequence was found in a human donor in good health. V gene TRBV11-2 combines with J gene TRBJ2-3; 7 nucleotides agree with TRBD2. Material for sequencing was blood. CDR3: CASSLRGGGSPGTDTQYF. The CDR3 bases are TGTGCCAGCAGCTTAAGAGGTGGCGGGAGCCCCGGCACAGATACGCAGTATTTT.